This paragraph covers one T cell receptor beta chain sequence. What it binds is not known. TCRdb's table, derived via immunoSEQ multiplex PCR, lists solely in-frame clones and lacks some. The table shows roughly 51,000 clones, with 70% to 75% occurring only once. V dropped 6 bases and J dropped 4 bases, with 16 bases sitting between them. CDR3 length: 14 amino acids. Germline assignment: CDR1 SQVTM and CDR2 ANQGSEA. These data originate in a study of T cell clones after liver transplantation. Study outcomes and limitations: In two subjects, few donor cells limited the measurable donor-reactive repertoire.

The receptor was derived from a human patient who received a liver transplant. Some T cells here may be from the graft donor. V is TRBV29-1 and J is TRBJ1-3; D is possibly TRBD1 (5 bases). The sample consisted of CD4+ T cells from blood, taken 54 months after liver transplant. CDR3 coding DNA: TGCAGCGTGGCTGGGGGGGAAGTCGGAAACACCATATATTTT. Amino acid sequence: CSVAGGEVGNTIYF.